This TCR beta chain emerged from a study of control samples from healthy donors and cancer patients (dated by TCRdb to 2018 to 2020). For this clone: What antigen it recognizes has not been identified. The input lacks base qualities; no much larger clone sits a single base away.

For CDR1 and CDR2, the germline V gene lists MDHEN and SYDVKM. The CDR3 numbers 19 residues from cysteine through phenylalanine. CDR3 DNA is the only sequence kept; it has 57 bases, read in frame from the first base. A distance of 25 bases separates the germline ends of V and J, which lose 1 base and 3 bases respectively. The library was obtained by the immunoSEQ multiplex PCR assay. TCRdb stores this immuneACCESS table with in-frame sequences only. Part of the clones is absent; in the studies checked, under half of the shortfall reflects unresolved V genes, and no reason is known for the rest. The sample has approximately 150,000 clones on record, 92% of them singletons. In total, the top ten clones hold roughly 0.64% of the sample.

Recombination connected TRBV28 to TRBJ2-7; the D gene cannot be named for sure. This clonotype was sampled from a woman aged 25 to 39 in good health. The source material was blood. CDR3 protein: CASSLSFYEAVSPGYEQYF. The nucleotide sequence is TGTGCCAGCAGTTTATCGTTTTACGAGGCGGTTAGTCCCGGCTACGAGCAGTACTTC.